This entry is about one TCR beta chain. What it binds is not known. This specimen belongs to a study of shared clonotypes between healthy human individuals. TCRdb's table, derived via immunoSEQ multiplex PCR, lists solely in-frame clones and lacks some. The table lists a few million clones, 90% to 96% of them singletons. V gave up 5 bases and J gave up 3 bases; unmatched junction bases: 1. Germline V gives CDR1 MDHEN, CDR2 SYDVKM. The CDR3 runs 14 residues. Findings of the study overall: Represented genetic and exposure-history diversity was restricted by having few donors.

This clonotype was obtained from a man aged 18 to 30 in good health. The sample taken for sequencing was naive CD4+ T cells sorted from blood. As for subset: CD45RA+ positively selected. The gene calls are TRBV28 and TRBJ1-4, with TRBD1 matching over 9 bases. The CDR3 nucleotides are TGTGCCAGCAGTCGGGACAGGGCTAATGAAAAACTGTTTTTT. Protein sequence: CASSRDRANEKLFF.